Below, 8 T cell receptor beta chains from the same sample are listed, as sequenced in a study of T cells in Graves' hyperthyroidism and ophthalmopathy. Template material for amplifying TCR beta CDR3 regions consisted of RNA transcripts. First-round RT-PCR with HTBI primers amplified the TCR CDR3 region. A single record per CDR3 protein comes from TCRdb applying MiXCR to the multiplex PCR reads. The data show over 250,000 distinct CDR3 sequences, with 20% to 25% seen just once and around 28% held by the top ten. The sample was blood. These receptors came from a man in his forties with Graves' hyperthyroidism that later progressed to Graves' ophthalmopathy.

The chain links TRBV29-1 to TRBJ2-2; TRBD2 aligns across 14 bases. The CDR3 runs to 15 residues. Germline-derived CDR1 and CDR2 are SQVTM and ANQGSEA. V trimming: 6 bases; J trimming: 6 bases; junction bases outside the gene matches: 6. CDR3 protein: CSVRGLAGAAGELFF. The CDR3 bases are TGCAGCGTGCGGGGACTAGCGGGAGCGGCCGGGGAGCTGTTTTTT.

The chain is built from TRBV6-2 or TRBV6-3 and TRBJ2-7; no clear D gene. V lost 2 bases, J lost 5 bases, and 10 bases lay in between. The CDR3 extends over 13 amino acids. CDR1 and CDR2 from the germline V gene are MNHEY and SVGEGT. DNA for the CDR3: TGTGCCAGCAGTTACATGAATTTGGACGAGCAGTACTTC. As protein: CASSYMNLDEQYF.

CDR3 sequence (DNA): TGTGCCAGCAGTAGCGTGTACGGGGAGCTGTTTTTT. It is translated as CASSSVYGELFF. This chain links TRBV28 with TRBJ2-2, with D hard to call. The ends were cut back, 5 bases at V and 7 bases at J, with 8 bases in the middle. The CDR3 has 12 amino acids. The V gene's germline CDR1 is MDHEN and CDR2 SYDVKM.

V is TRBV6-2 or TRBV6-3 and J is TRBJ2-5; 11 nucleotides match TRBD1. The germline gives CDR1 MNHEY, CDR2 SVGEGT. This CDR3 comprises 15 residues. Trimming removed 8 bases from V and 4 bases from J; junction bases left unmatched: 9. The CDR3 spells CASAGTGGVGETQYF. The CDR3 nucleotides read TGTGCCAGCGCCGGGACAGGGGGTGTTGGAGAGACCCAGTACTTC.

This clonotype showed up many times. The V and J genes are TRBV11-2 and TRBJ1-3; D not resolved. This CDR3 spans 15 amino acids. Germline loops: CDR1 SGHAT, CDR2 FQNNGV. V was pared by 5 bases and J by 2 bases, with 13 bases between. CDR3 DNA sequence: TGTGCCAGCAGCCGCACGGCGGCAGCTGGAAACACCATATATTTT. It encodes CASSRTAAAGNTIYF.

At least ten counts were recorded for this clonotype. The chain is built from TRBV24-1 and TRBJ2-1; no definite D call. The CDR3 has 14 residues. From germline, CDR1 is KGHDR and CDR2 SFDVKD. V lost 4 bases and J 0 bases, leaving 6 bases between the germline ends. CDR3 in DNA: TGTGCCACCAGTGAAGAGTCCTCCTACAATGAGCAGTTCTTC. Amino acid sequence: CATSEESSYNEQFF.

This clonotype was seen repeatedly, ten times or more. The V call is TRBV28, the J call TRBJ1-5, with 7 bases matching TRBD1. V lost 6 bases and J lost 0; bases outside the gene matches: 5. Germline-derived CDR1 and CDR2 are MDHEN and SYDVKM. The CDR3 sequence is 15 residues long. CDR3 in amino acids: CASRAGGTSNQPQHF. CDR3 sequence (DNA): TGTGCCAGCAGGGCAGGGGGAACTAGCAATCAGCCCCAGCATTTT.

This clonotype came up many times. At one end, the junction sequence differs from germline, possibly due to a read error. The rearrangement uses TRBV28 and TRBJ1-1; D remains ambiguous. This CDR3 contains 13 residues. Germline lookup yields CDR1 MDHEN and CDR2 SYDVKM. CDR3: CASNLAYNTEAFF. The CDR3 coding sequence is TGTGCCAGCAATTTAGCATATAACACTGAAGCTTTCTTT.